Described below is a single TCR beta chain sequence and its context. As yet, its antigen is unknown. Profiling relied on immunoSEQ multiplex PCR, and the TCRdb table lists in-frame clones only, not all of them. The sample lists around 90,000 clones, approximately 90% occurring once. The data are from a study of OX40 agonist ivuxolimab in advanced cancers. Study at large: Each dose-escalation patient presented with hepatocellular carcinoma, melanoma, renal cell or head and neck cancer.

Study-level findings and limits: Partial responders at 0.1-3.0 mg/kg showed near-lowest clonal expansion. No antigen was identified for the clonally expanded peripheral T cells.

The TCR sequence derives from an adult with an advanced solid tumor such as melanoma, head and neck, liver or kidney cancer. Sequenced here: CD4+ or CD8+ T cells sorted from blood, sampled in a trial of the OX40 agonist ivuxolimab.

The CDR3 nucleotides read TGCGCCAGCAGTGAAGAGACAGTAAACACTGAAGCTTTCTTT. It is translated as CASSEETVNTEAFF. The chain is built from TRBV10-1 and TRBJ1-1; possibly TRBD1 for D (5 bases). V gave up 3 bases and J gave up 2 bases, with 10 bases separating them. Germline CDR1 and CDR2: WNHNN and SYGVQD (reference sequence). CDR3 size: 14 residues.